Listed here are 4 T cell receptor beta chains from one sample, sequenced in a study of T cell responses to AZD1222 COVID-19 vaccine listed by TCRdb under 2021. The time point label, read with the paper, signifies: baseline before first vaccination. Libraries came from the immunoSEQ multiplex PCR assay. TCRdb took this table from immuneACCESS and kept in-frame rearrangements with V and J called. Such tables lack part of the clones; where checked against another copy, unresolved V genes explain under half of the gap, and the rest is unexplained. The sample table holds about 120,000 clones, of which over 80% were seen once. The ten largest clones represent 13% to 15% of the sample. The sample was peripheral blood, taken on day 0 of AZD1222 vaccination. The receptors derive from an adult in good health.

The rearrangement uses TRBV28 and TRBJ1-5, with D uncertain. V was pared by 3 bases and J by 6 bases, with 9 bases between. The V gene's germline CDR1 is MDHEN and CDR2 SYDVKM. The CDR3 is made up of 13 amino acids. The CDR3 region is CASSLRVGQPQHF. The CDR3 bases are TGTGCCAGCAGTTTGAGGGTCGGTCAGCCCCAGCATTTT.

This chain connects TRBV6-4 to TRBJ2-2; no reliable D call. The CDR3 totals 13 residues. V shed 6 bases and J shed 1 base, with 6 bases lying between them. CDR1 and CDR2 from the germline V gene are MRHNA and SNTAGT. Here the CDR3 reads CASSDENTGELFF. The CDR3, as DNA: TGTGCCAGCAGCGATGAGAACACCGGGGAGCTGTTTTTT.

V gene TRBV7-6 combines with J gene TRBJ2-1; D uncertain. Germline assignment: CDR1 SGHVS and CDR2 FNYEAQ. The V end lost 1 base, the J end lost 0 bases, and 22 bases lay between the germline ends. This CDR3 has 20 residues. Here the CDR3 reads CASSLGGKGSYTSSYNEQFF. CDR3 DNA sequence: TGTGCCAGCAGCTTAGGAGGCAAGGGTTCTTACACGAGCTCCTACAATGAGCAGTTCTTC.

In its sample, this clone was seen once. V is TRBV4-3 and J is TRBJ2-5, with 7 bases aligning to TRBD2. The CDR3 has 14 residues. CDR1 is LGHNA and CDR2 is YSLEER in the germline V gene. The ends lost 3 bases at V and 2 bases at J; junction bases unmatched: 3. The CDR3 DNA follows: TGCGCCAGCAGCCAGAGCGGGGATCAAGAGACCCAGTACTTC. This gives the protein CASSQSGDQETQYF.